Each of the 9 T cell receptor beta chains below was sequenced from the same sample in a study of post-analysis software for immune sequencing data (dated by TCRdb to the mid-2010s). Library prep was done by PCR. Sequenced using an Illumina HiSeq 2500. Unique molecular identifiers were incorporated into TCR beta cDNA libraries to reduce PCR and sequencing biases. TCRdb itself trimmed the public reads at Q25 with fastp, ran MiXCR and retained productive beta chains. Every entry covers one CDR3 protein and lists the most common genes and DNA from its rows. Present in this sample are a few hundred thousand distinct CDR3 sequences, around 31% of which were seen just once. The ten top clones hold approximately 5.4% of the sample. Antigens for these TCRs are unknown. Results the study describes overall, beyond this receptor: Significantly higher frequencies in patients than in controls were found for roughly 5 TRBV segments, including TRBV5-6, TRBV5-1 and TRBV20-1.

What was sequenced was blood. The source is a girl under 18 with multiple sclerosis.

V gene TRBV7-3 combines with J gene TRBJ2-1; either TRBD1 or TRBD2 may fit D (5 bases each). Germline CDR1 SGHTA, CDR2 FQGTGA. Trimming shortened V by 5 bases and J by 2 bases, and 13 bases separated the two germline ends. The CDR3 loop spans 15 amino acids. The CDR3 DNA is TGTGCCAGCAGCCCAGGGTCGGGACCCTACAATGAGCAGTTCTTC. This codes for CASSPGSGPYNEQFF.

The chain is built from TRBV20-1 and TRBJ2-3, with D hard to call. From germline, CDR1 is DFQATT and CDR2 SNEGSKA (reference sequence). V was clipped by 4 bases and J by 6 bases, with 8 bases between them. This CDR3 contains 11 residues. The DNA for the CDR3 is TGCAGTGCTAAGATCGCGGATACGCAGTATTTT. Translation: CSAKIADTQYF.

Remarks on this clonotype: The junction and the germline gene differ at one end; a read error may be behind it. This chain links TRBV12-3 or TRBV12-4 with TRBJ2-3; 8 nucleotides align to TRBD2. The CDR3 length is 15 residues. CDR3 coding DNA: TGTGCCAGCAGCCCAACTAGCGGCAGCACAGATGCGCAGTATTTT. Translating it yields CASSPTSGSTDAQYF.

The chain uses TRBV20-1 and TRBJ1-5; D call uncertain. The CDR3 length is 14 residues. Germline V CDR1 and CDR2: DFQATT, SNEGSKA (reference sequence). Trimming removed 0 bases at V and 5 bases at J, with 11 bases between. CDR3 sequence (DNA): TGCAGTGCTAGAGAGGGCCGGGCGGATCAGCCCCAGCATTTT. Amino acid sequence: CSAREGRADQPQHF.

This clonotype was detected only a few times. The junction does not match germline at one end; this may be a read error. As DNA, the CDR3 is TGTGCCAGCAGCCAAGATTGGGGATCGAGCTCCTATAATTCTCCCCTCCACTTT. Encoded protein: CASSQDWGSSSYNSPLHF. V and J are TRBV3-1 and TRBJ1-6; no definite D call. This CDR3 is 18 amino acids long. The germline gives CDR1 LGHDT, CDR2 YNNKEL (reference sequence).

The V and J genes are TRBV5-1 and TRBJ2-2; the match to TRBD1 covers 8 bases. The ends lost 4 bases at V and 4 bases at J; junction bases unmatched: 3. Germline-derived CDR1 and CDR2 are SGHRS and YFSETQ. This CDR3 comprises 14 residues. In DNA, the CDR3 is TGCGCCAGCAGCCCGGGACAGGTCACCGGGGAGCTGTTTTTT. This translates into CASSPGQVTGELFF.

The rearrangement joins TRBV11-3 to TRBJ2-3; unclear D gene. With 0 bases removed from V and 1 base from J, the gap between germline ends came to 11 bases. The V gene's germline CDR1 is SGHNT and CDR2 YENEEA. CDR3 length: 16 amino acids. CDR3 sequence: CASSLDSALGTDTQYF. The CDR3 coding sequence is TGTGCCAGCAGCTTAGACAGCGCATTGGGCACAGATACGCAGTATTTT. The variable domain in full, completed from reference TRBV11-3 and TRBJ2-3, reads EAGVVQSPRYKIIEKKQPVAFWCNPISGHNTLYWYLQNLGQGPELLIRYENEEAVDDSQLPKDRFSAERLKGVDSTLKIQPAELGDSAVYLCASSLDSALGTDTQYFGPGTRLTVL.

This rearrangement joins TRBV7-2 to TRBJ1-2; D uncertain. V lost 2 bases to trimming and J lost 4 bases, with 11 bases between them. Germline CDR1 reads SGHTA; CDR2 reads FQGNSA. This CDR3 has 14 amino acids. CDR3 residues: CASSLPAELYGYTF. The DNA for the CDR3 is TGTGCCAGCAGCTTACCGGCGGAGCTCTATGGCTACACCTTC.

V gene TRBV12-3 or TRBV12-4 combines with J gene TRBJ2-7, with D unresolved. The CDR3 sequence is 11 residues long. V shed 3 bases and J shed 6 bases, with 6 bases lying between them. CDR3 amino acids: CASSFSVEQYF. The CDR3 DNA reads TGTGCCAGCAGTTTCAGCGTCGAGCAGTACTTC.